This T cell receptor beta chain was sequenced for a study of blood T cell repertoires in COVID-19. Across the study: Donors in the United States, Italy and Spain gave samples during acute or convalescent COVID-19.

Deletions cut 0 bases from V and 1 base from J, with 6 bases between. Germline CDR1 is KGHDR and CDR2 is SFDVKD. The CDR3 loop spans 14 amino acids. Cohort allocation depended upon clinical history that participants reported. Donors in Cohort 3 counted as recovered after two negative PCRs, clearance, or symptom resolution. Original handling: Amplified reference gene primers provided the basis for estimating nucleated cell counts. Profiling relied on immunoSEQ multiplex PCR, and the TCRdb table lists in-frame clones only, not all of them. The V and J calls and the clone size are those of that table, but D and trimming were determined from the DNA. The top ten clones hold 1.1% of a sample with 300,000 or so clones, over 75% of them seen once.

This sequence joins TRBV24-1 and TRBJ2-7; unclear D gene. The specimen was PBMCs or T cells enriched from blood (not recorded which). The sequence derives from a woman younger than 45 who had recovered from COVID-19. CDR3 DNA sequence: TGTGCCACCAGTGATTTGATAGAGTCCTACGAGCAGTACTTC. Translating it yields CATSDLIESYEQYF.